The 9 T cell receptor beta chains below come from one sample, sequenced in a study of CD8+CD57+ T cells in acquired aplastic anemia. For CDR3 and TCR beta VDJ profiling, genomic DNA was the template used. Via MiXCR, TCRdb re-called the reads, giving one row per CDR3 protein. This sample yields a few hundred thousand distinct CDR3 sequences, of which approximately 60% are seen a single time; less than 30% belongs to the top ten. Sequenced: sorted CD4+, CD8+, or CD8+CD57+ T cells (not recorded which) from PBMCs. All receptors derive from a human donor in good health.

CDR3: CASSSLGGRNTEAFF. The CDR3 nucleotides are TGTGCCAGCAGTTCCTTAGGGGGAAGGAACACTGAAGCTTTCTTT. The chain joins TRBV12-3 or TRBV12-4 to TRBJ1-1, with D possibly matching TRBD1 (6 bases). With 4 bases removed from V and 1 base from J, the gap between germline ends came to 13 bases. The CDR3 is 15 amino acids.

This clonotype has just a few counts. The rearrangement links TRBV19 to TRBJ2-7; 8 positions agree with TRBD1. There are 13 residues in the CDR3. CDR1 and CDR2 from the germline V gene are LNHDA and SQIVND (reference sequence). V lost 9 bases and J lost 3; bases outside the gene matches: 7. DNA of the CDR3: TGTGCCAGAAAACACGGACAGGGCTACGAGCAGTACTTC. Encoded protein: CARKHGQGYEQYF.

The chain combines TRBV2 with TRBJ2-5; TRBD1 aligns across 7 bases. With V trimmed by 4 bases and J by 0 bases, 8 bases remained unmatched. CDR3 length equals 16 residues. Germline V gene data show CDR1 as SNHLY and CDR2 as FYNNEI. For the CDR3, the DNA is TGTGCCAGCAGTGTTGAGGTTGGACAGGACCAAGAGACCCAGTACTTC. Its translation is CASSVEVGQDQETQYF.

The rearrangement links TRBV7-9 to TRBJ2-5; D is perhaps TRBD2 (6 bases). Trimming stripped 5 bases from V and 2 bases from J, with 12 bases between. Germline assignment: CDR1 SEHNR and CDR2 FQNEAQ (reference sequence). This CDR3 is built from 14 residues. The CDR3: CASSPATSQETQYF. DNA of the CDR3: TGTGCCAGCAGCCCAGCGACTAGTCAAGAGACCCAGTACTTC. Using reference TRBV7-9 and TRBJ2-5 for the parts outside the CDR3, the full variable domain is DTGVSQNPRHKITKRGQNVTFRCDPISEHNRLYWYRQTLGQGPEFLTYFQNEAQLEKSRLLSDRFSAERPKGSFSTLEIQRTEQGDSAMYLCASSPATSQETQYFGPGTRLLVL.

The chain couples TRBV24-1 to TRBJ1-2; D gene ambiguous. V lost 3 bases to trimming and J lost 4 bases, with 11 bases between them. CDR3 length equals 14 residues. CDR1 KGHDR and CDR2 SFDVKD come from the germline V gene. The CDR3 coding sequence is TGTGCCACCAGTGATCCAAGGGCATCCTATGGCTACACCTTC. It codes for CATSDPRASYGYTF.

The rearrangement links TRBV10-2 to TRBJ1-1; D is ambiguous. The CDR3 has 14 amino acids. V lost 8 bases, J lost 4 bases, and 17 bases lay in between. Per germline, CDR1 WSHSY and CDR2 SAAADI. The CDR3 here is CASGNGVGATEAFF. CDR3 DNA sequence: TGCGCCAGCGGGAACGGGGTGGGTGCCACTGAAGCTTTCTTT.

This clonotype showed up just once. The CDR3 spells CSASRAGADSPLHF. In DNA form, the CDR3 reads TGCAGTGCTAGTAGGGCGGGGGCGGATTCACCCCTCCACTTT. The chain links TRBV20-1 to TRBJ1-6; tentative D call: TRBD1 (6 bases). The CDR3 has 14 residues. V was shortened by 3 bases and J by 8 bases, with 14 bases between the two germline ends. Germline CDR1 and CDR2: DFQATT and SNEGSKA (reference sequence).

V usage is TRBV29-1 and J usage is TRBJ2-5, with TRBD1 as a possible D gene (6 bases). Germline-derived CDR1 and CDR2 are SQVTM and ANQGSEA. V lost 6 bases, J lost 3 bases, and 11 bases lay in between. CDR3 length equals 12 residues. The CDR3, as DNA: TGCAGCGTCGGACAGACTAAAGAGACCCAGTACTTC. Protein sequence: CSVGQTKETQYF.

The rearrangement joins TRBV11-2 to TRBJ2-1, with 7 bases fitting TRBD2. V was clipped by 4 bases and J by 10 bases; unmatched bases: 7. The CDR3 has 13 amino acids. The germline gives CDR1 SGHAT, CDR2 FQNNGV. Here the CDR3 DNA reads TGTGCCAGCAGCTACCTCCGCGGGGGAGAGCAGTTCTTC. Its translation: CASSYLRGGEQFF.